This T cell receptor (beta chain) originates from a study of shared clonotypes between healthy human individuals. Overall study results and limits: Depth was large, yet rarefaction showed that sorted-subset sequencing was incomplete. A generally larger estimated richness was seen in naive subsets than in memory subsets. Measured sharing among donors was expected to vary with sequencing depth.

Genomic DNA (from each subset) was split evenly across several immunoSEQ plates. Clones were sequenced by immunoSEQ multiplex PCR, and TCRdb holds only the in-frame ones, with some missing. Here the sample spans 450,000 to 700,000 clones, 95% to 96% being singletons. The germline CDR1 and CDR2 sequences are SGHRS and YFSETQ. The germline V and J ends were trimmed by 1 base and 2 bases, with 16 bases remaining between them. The CDR3 is 17 residues long. CD8 cells regarded as naive lacked CD45RO, were positively chosen for CCR7, and omitted terminally differentiated effector memory CD45RA+ cells. Details on this clone: Its antigen is still unknown.

V usage is TRBV5-1 and J usage is TRBJ2-1, with D perhaps TRBD2 (6 bases). Sequencing input: naive CD8+ T cells sorted from blood. The clonotype originates from a woman aged 25 to 39 in good health. CDR3 sequence reads: CASSLRWEAPPYNEQFF. The CDR3 DNA reads TGCGCCAGCAGCTTGCGGTGGGAGGCGCCGCCCTACAATGAGCAGTTCTTC.